Reported below is one T cell receptor (beta chain). In the original processing: Estimation of nucleated cell counts relied on the amplification of reference gene primers. Only in-frame clones appear in the TCRdb table, and some are missing; sequencing was by immunoSEQ multiplex PCR. The V and J calls and clone size were taken over from that table, and D and trimming were inferred from the DNA. The repertoire includes 45,000 to 60,000 clones, around 87% of them detected once, and 7.4% sits in the top ten. Germline CDR1 and CDR2: SGHVS and FQNEAQ. V lost 1 base, J lost 7 bases, and 8 bases stayed unmatched. This CDR3 region has 17 residues. This entry is derived from a study of blood T cell repertoires in COVID-19. About the research overall: Acute and convalescent COVID-19 samples came from the United States, Italy and Spain. Nucleic acid was either cDNA or gDNA, and it came from T cells, B-cell-depleted T cells, or PBMCs.

Sequences were obtained from peripheral blood. The rearrangement joins TRBV7-8 to TRBJ2-1, with TRBD2 matching 12 bases. This TCR was sampled from a human donor with active COVID-19. The donor label of this sample is uncertain. The CDR3 nucleotides are TGTGCCAGCAGCTTAGTTAGGACGACTAGCGGGAGTAATGAGCAGTTCTTC. It encodes CASSLVRTTSGSNEQFF. The entire variable domain, with the rest obtained from reference TRBV7-8 and TRBJ2-1, is as follows: GAGVSQSPRYKVAKRGQDVALRCDPISGHVSLFWYQQALGQGPEFLTYFQNEAQLDKSGLPSDRFFAERPEGSVSTLKIQRTQQEDSAVYLCASSLVRTTSGSNEQFFGPGTRLTVL.